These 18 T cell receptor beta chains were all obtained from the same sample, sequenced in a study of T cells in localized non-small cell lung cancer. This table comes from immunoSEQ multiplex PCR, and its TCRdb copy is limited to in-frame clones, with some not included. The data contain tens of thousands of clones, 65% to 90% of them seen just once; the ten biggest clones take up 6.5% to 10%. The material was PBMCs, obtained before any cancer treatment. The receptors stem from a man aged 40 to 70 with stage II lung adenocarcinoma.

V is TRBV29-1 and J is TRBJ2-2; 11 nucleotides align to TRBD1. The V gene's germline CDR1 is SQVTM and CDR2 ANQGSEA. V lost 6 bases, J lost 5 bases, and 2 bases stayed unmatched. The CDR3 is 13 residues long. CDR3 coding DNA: TGCAGCGTGGGGACAGGGGGAACCGGGGAGCTGTTTTTT. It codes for CSVGTGGTGELFF.

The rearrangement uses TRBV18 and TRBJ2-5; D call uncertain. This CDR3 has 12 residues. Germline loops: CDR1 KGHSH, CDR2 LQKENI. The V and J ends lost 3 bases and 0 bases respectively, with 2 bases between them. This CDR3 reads CASSPYQETQYF. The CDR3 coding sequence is TGTGCCAGCTCACCGTACCAAGAGACCCAGTACTTC.

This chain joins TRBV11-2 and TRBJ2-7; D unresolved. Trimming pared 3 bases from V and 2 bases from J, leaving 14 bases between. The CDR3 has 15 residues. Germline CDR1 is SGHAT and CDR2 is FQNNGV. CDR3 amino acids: CASSLSDGSPYEQYF. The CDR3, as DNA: TGTGCCAGCAGCTTGAGTGACGGATCCCCCTACGAGCAGTACTTC.

In nucleotides, the CDR3 is TGTGCCAGCAGCCTCAGCGGGGCCACTTCCTACAATGAGCAGTTCTTC. Amino acids: CASSLSGATSYNEQFF. The J gene is TRBJ2-1, the V gene TRBV5-4; TRBD2 aligns across 7 bases. Germline assignment: CDR1 SGHNT and CDR2 YYREEE (reference sequence). The CDR3 sequence is 16 residues long. V lost 4 bases, J lost 1 base, and 8 bases stayed unmatched.

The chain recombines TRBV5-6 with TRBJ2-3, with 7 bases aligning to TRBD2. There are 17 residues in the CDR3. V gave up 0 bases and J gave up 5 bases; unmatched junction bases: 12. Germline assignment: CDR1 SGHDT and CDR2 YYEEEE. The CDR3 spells CASSLAGGSHRLDTQYF. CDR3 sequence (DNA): TGTGCCAGCAGCTTGGCCGGGGGGAGCCATCGGTTAGATACGCAGTATTTT.

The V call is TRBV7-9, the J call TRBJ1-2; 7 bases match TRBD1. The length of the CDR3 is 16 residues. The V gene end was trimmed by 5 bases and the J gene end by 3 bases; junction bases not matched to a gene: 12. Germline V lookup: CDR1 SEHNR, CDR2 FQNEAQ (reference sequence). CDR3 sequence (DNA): TGTGCCAGCAGCCAGGCCCTGACAGGGCGTCACTATGGCTACACCTTC. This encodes CASSQALTGRHYGYTF.

The CDR3 DNA sequence: TGTGCCAGCAGTGAAGCATTAGGAGGGGGCTTAAACATTCAGTACTTC. It codes for CASSEALGGGLNIQYF. This chain links TRBV2 with TRBJ2-4; D is perhaps TRBD1 (7 bases). The CDR3 has 16 residues. Trimming removed 0 bases at V and 6 bases at J, with 15 bases between. CDR1 is SNHLY and CDR2 is FYNNEI in the germline V gene.

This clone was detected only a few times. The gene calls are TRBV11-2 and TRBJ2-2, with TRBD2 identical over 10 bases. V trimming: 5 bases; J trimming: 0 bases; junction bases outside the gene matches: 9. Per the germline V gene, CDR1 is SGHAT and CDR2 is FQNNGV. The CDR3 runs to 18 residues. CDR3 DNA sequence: TGTGCCAGCAGCCTGATGCTCACTAGCGGGGCGAACACCGGGGAGCTGTTTTTT. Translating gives CASSLMLTSGANTGELFF.

The CDR3 nucleotides read TGCGCCAGCAGCTTACCGGGACAGGGCTACCACGAGCAGTACTTC. Amino acid sequence: CASSLPGQGYHEQYF. The V gene is TRBV5-1, the J gene TRBJ2-7, with 9 bases that match TRBD1. The ends lost 2 bases at V and 5 bases at J; junction bases unmatched: 8. CDR1 is SGHRS, CDR2 YFSETQ, per germline. The CDR3 is made up of 15 amino acids.

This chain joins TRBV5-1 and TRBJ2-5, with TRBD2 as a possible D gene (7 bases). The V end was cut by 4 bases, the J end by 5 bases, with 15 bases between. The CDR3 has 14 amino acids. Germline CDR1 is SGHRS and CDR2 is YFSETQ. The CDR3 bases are TGCGCCAGCAGCACAGGGAGGGGCGGGGAGACCCAGTACTTC. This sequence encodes CASSTGRGGETQYF.

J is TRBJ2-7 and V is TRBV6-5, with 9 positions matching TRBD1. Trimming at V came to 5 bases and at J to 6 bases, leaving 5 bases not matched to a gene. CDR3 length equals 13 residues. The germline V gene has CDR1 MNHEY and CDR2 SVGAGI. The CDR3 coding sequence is TGTGCCAGCAGTGGGACAGGGTGGCGCGAGCAGTACTTC. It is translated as CASSGTGWREQYF.

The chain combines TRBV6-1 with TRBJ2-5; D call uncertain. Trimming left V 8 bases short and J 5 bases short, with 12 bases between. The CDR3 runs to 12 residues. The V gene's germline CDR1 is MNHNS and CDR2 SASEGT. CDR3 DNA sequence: TGTGCCAGCTTGTGGCGGCCGGAGACCCAGTACTTC. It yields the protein CASLWRPETQYF.

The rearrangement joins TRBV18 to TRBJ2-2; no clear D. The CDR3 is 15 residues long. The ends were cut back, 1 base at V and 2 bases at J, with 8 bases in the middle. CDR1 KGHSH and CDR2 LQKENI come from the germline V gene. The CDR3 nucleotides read TGTGCCAGCTCACCACGGCAGGCTAACACCGGGGAGCTGTTTTTT. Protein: CASSPRQANTGELFF.

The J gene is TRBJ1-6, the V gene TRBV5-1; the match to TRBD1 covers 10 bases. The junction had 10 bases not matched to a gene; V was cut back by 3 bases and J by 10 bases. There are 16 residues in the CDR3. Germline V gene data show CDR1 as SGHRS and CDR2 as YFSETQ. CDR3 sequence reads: CASSSSGQGGQSPLHF. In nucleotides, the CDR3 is TGCGCCAGCAGCTCCTCCGGACAGGGGGGGCAGTCACCCCTCCACTTT.

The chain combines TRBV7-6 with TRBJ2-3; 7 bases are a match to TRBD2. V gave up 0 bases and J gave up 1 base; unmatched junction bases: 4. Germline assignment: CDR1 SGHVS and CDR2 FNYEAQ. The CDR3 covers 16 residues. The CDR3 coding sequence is TGTGCCAGCAGCTTAGCCAGCGGGGCCCGCACAGATACGCAGTATTTT. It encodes CASSLASGARTDTQYF.

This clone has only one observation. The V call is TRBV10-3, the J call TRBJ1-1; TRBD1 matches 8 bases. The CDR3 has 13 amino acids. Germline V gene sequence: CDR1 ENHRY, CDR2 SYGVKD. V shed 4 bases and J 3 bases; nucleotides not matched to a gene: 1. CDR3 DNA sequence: TGTGCCATCAGTGTACAGGGGGACACTGAAGCTTTCTTT. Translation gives CAISVQGDTEAFF.

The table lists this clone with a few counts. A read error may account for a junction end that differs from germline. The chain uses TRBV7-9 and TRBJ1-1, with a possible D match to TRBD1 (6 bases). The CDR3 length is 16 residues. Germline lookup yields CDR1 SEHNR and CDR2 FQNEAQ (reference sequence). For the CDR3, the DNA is TGTGCCAGCAGCGTAGCTTTACAGGGTGGGAACACTGAAGCTTTCTTT. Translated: CASSVALQGGNTEAFF.

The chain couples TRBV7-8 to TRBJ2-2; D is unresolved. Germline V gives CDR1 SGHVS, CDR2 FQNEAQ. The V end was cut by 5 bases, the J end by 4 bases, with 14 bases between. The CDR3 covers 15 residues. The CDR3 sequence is CASSPSSLVTGELFF. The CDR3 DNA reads TGTGCCAGCAGCCCAAGCTCGTTGGTCACCGGGGAGCTGTTTTTT.